The rows below give T cell receptor beta chains drawn from one sample of a study of Graves' ophthalmopathy and Graves' hyperthyroidism. MiXCR, run by TCRdb on the multiplex PCR reads, gives a single entry per CDR3 protein. The repertoire consists of some 380,000 distinct CDR3 sequences, with less than 20% occurring once and the leading ten covering 7%. Specimen: peripheral blood. Receptors originate from a woman under 30 with stable Graves' hyperthyroidism. Both conserved end residues are part of each CDR3. D genes are given only for firm matches. Only some rows state a clone size, as once, few, many or a class for expanded clones.

cdr3_aa cdr3_nt j_call clone_size v_call d_call
CASSEYKNREVQYF TGTGCCAGCAGTGAATATAAAAACAGGGAAGTGCAGTACTTC TRBJ2-7 many TRBV25-1 -
CSVEFRGETQYF TGCAGCGTTGAGTTCCGTGGAGAGACCCAGTACTTC TRBJ2-5 many TRBV29-1 -
CSAGTGKAYGYTF TGCAGCGCTGGGACAGGGAAGGCCTATGGCTACACCTTC TRBJ1-2 few TRBV29-1 TRBD1
CASSPPRQGANYGYTF TGTGCCAGCAGCCCTCCCAGACAGGGGGCTAACTATGGCTACACCTTC TRBJ1-2 many TRBV6-1 TRBD1
CASSYPRRGNYGYTF TGTGCCAGCAGTTACCCCCGGAGGGGAAACTATGGCTACACCTTC TRBJ1-2 many TRBV6-2/TRBV6-3 -
CASSYSGQTHYGYTF TGTGCCAGCAGTTACTCGGGACAGACACACTATGGCTACACCTTC TRBJ1-2 - TRBV6-5 TRBD1
CASSDPHRGGTGELFF TGTGCCAGCAGTGATCCTCACAGGGGTGGGACCGGGGAGCTGTTTTTT TRBJ2-2 once TRBV6-2/TRBV6-3 TRBD1
CASKPGMNSPLHF TGTGCCAGCAAGCCGGGAATGAATTCACCCCTCCACTTT TRBJ1-6 many TRBV12-3/TRBV12-4 -
CASSTYGDYGYTF TGTGCCAGCAGCACCTACGGGGACTATGGCTACACCTTC TRBJ1-2 many TRBV11-3 -
CASSLSTLPTGRWTGELFF TGTGCCAGCAGTTTATCCACCCTCCCGACAGGGAGATGGACCGGGGAGCTGTTTTTT TRBJ2-2 many TRBV27 TRBD1
CASTVNRGPGQPQHF TGTGCCAGCACCGTAAACAGGGGGCCGGGGCAGCCCCAGCATTTT TRBJ1-5 many TRBV12-3/TRBV12-4 TRBD1
CASSETANQPQHF TGTGCCAGCAGTGAAACGGCTAATCAGCCCCAGCATTTT TRBJ1-5 many TRBV6-4 -
CASGIGEGWYEQYF TGTGCCAGCGGAATAGGAGAAGGGTGGTACGAGCAGTACTTC TRBJ2-7 many TRBV2 -
CASSPGRLIQETQYF TGTGCCAGCAGTCCTGGACGTCTAATACAAGAGACCCAGTACTTC TRBJ2-5 many TRBV12-3/TRBV12-4 -
CSARKGEVPYEQYF TGCAGTGCTAGAAAGGGGGAAGTTCCCTACGAGCAGTACTTC TRBJ2-7 many TRBV20-1 -
CASSFRSMDTEAFF TGTGCCAGCAGCTTCAGAAGCATGGACACTGAAGCTTTCTTT TRBJ1-1 many TRBV7-9 -
CASRPLYQETQYF TGTGCCAGCAGACCACTGTACCAAGAGACCCAGTACTTC TRBJ2-5 - TRBV28 -
CSGTDRGYEQYF TGCAGTGGCACCGACAGGGGATACGAGCAGTACTTC TRBJ2-7 many TRBV20-1 TRBD1
CASSEVTSSGELFF TGTGCCAGCAGTGAAGTGACTAGCTCCGGGGAGCTGTTTTTT TRBJ2-2 many TRBV2 TRBD2
CASSETRGANEQYF TGTGCCAGCAGCGAAACTAGGGGGGCCAACGAGCAGTACTTC TRBJ2-7 many TRBV2 -
CASSYNRGQYF TGTGCCAGCAGCTACAATAGGGGGCAGTACTTC TRBJ2-7 many TRBV11-2 -
CASSFQGRGEAFF TGTGCCAGCAGTTTTCAGGGGAGGGGTGAAGCTTTCTTT TRBJ1-1 many TRBV12-3/TRBV12-4 -
CASSQEGSYEQYF TGTGCCAGCAGCCAAGAGGGGTCCTACGAGCAGTACTTC TRBJ2-7 many TRBV4-2 -
CASSGQRGYGYTF TGTGCCAGTAGTGGACAGCGGGGCTATGGCTACACCTTC TRBJ1-2 many TRBV19 -
CASSLLAGENTGELFF TGTGCCAGCAGCTTACTAGCGGGGGAGAACACCGGGGAGCTGTTTTTT TRBJ2-2 many TRBV7-3 TRBD2
CSVEIPGQGGETQYF TGCAGCGTTGAAATACCGGGACAGGGTGGAGAGACCCAGTACTTC TRBJ2-5 many TRBV29-1 TRBD1
CASSFEGGELFF TGTGCCAGCAGTTTTGAGGGCGGGGAGCTGTTTTTT TRBJ2-2 many TRBV6-9 -
CASSQDGTLRNIQYF TGTGCCAGCAGCCAAGACGGGACCCTAAGGAACATTCAGTACTTC TRBJ2-4 many TRBV4-2 -
CASSLGGELEAFF TGTGCCAGCAGCTTAGGGGGGGAGCTTGAAGCTTTCTTT TRBJ1-1 - TRBV7-2 -
CASSIGRGTEAFF TGTGCCAGTAGTATCGGCAGGGGCACTGAAGCTTTCTTT TRBJ1-1 many TRBV19 -
CSARDRAGNYGYTF TGCAGTGCTAGAGATCGGGCGGGAAACTATGGCTACACCTTC TRBJ1-2 many TRBV20-1 -
CASSLGHSTEAFF TGTGCCAGCAGCCTAGGACACAGCACTGAAGCTTTCTTT TRBJ1-1 many TRBV7-3 -
CASGLVLQGSLMNTEAFF TGTGCTAGTGGTTTGGTACTCCAGGGCTCCCTTATGAACACTGAAGCTTTCTTT TRBJ1-1 many TRBV12-5 -
CASSLAPSPYEQYF TGTGCCAGCAGCTTAGCCCCCAGCCCCTACGAGCAGTACTTC TRBJ2-7 - TRBV7-2 -
CASTWGFPNTEAFF TGTGCCAGCACCTGGGGGTTTCCGAACACTGAAGCTTTCTTT TRBJ1-1 many TRBV12-3/TRBV12-4 -
CASSPGTGRDEQYF TGTGCCAGCAGCCCAGGGACAGGGCGCGACGAGCAGTACTTC TRBJ2-7 many TRBV7-9 TRBD1
CATSSSFPFNSPLHF TGTGCCACCAGCAGCTCCTTCCCGTTTAATTCACCCCTCCACTTT TRBJ1-6 many TRBV15 -
CASSYSKVYRNNYGYTF TGTGCCAGCAGTTACTCGAAAGTGTACAGGAATAACTATGGCTACACCTTC TRBJ1-2 - TRBV6-2/TRBV6-3 -
CSAARDRVYEQYF TGCAGTGCTGCCCGGGACAGGGTCTACGAGCAGTACTTC TRBJ2-7 - TRBV20-1 TRBD1
CASSRGLAGGFGIKYF TGTGCCAGCAGCCGCGGACTAGCGGGGGGGTTTGGCATTAAGTACTTC TRBJ2-4 few TRBV3-1 TRBD2
CASSFGDRPNTEAFF TGTGCCAGCAGCTTCGGAGACAGGCCGAACACTGAAGCTTTCTTT TRBJ1-1 many TRBV11-3 -
CASSPSRGGNTF TGTGCCAGCAGCCCCTCCAGGGGCGGAAACACCTTC TRBJ1-2 - TRBV9 -
CASSDGTNTGELFF TGTGCCAGTAGTGACGGGACGAACACCGGGGAGCTGTTTTTT TRBJ2-2 - TRBV19 -
CASSVGAPTTGPGETQYF TGTGCCAGCAGTGTAGGAGCACCCACGACAGGGCCCGGGGAGACCCAGTACTTC TRBJ2-5 many TRBV25-1 TRBD1
CATSALVEGDTQYF TGTGCCACCAGTGCCCTAGTGGAGGGTGATACGCAGTATTTT TRBJ2-3 many TRBV24-1 -